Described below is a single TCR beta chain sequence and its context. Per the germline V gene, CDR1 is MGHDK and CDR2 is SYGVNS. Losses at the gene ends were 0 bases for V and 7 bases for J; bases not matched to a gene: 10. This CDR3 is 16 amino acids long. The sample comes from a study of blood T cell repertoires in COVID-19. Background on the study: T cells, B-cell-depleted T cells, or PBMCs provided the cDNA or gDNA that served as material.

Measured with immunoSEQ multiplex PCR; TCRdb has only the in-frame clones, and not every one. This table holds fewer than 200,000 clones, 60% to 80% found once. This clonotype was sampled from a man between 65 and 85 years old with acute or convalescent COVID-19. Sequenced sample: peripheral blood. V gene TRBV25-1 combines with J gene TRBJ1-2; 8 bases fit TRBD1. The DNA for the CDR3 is TGTGCCAGCAGTGAATATCAGGGCCAGGGGGCCGGTGGCTACACCTTC. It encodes CASSEYQGQGAGGYTF.